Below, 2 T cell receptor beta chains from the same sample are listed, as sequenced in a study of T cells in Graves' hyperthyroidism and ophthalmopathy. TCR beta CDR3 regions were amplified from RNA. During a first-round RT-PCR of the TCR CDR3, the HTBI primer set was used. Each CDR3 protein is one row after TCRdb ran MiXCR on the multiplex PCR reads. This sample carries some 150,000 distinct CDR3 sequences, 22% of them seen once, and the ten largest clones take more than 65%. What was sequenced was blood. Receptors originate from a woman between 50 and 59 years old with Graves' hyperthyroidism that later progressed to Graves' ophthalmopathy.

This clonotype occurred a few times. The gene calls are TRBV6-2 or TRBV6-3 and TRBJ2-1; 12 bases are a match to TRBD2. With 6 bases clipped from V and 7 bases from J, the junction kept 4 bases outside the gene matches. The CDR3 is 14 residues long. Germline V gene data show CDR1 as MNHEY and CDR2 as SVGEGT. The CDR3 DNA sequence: TGTGCCAGCAGGACTAGCGGGAGCGCTAATGAGCAGTTCTTC. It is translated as CASRTSGSANEQFF.

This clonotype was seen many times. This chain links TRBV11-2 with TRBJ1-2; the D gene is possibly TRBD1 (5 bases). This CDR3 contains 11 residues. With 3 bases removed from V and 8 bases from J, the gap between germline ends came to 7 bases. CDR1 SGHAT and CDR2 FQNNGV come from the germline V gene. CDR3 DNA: TGTGCCAGCAGCTTGGGGCACGGCTACACCTTC. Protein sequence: CASSLGHGYTF.